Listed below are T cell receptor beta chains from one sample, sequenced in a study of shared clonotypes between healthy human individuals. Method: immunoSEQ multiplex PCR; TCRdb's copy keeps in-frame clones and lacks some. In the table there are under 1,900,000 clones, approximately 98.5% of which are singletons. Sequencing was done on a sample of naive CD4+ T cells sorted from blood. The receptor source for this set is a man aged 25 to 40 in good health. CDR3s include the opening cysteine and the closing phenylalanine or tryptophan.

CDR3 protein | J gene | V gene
CASTGGETQYF | TRBJ2-5 | TRBV10-2
CASSQVSGGGELFF | TRBJ2-2 | TRBV14
CASRADRLAENTGELFF | TRBJ2-2 | TRBV27
CASSPSGSTRNEQFF | TRBJ2-1 | TRBV28
CASSFPGLPQETQYF | TRBJ2-5 | TRBV28
CASSVGQGNQPQHF | TRBJ1-5 | TRBV10-2
CASSHDLNEKLFF | TRBJ1-4 | TRBV14
CASSPVAGRGHSYEQYF | TRBJ2-7 | TRBV18
CASSSGLYSYEQYF | TRBJ2-7 | TRBV5-1
CASSLGGTGSYNEQFF | TRBJ2-1 | TRBV5-4
CASSTGQGLWEQYF | TRBJ2-7 | TRBV6-6